These 30 T cell receptor beta chains originate from one sample sequenced in a study of cytomegalovirus exposure and HLA in healthy donors. Only in-frame clones appear in the TCRdb table, and some are missing; sequencing was by immunoSEQ multiplex PCR. The sample carries more than 45,000 clones, roughly 89% recorded once. Sequencing was done on a sample of PBMCs. Every receptor here comes from a woman aged 18-30 years in good health and CMV-seronegative.

The chain links TRBV2 to TRBJ1-1; the D is unclear. Per the germline V gene, CDR1 is SNHLY and CDR2 is FYNNEI. This CDR3 comprises 13 residues. Trimming cost V 2 bases and J 2 bases, with 6 bases left between them. The CDR3 sequence: CASSERVNTEAFF. The DNA for the CDR3 is TGTGCCAGCAGTGAACGGGTTAACACTGAAGCTTTCTTT.

The chain couples TRBV4-1 to TRBJ2-5, with 10 bases lining up with TRBD2. Germline trimming cut 4 bases from V and 2 bases from J; bases unmatched to any gene: 7. CDR3 length equals 16 residues. Germline V gene sequence: CDR1 MGHRA, CDR2 YSYEKL. CDR3 nucleotide sequence: TGCGCCAGCAGCCCCAGTAGCGGGGGGCCGCAAGAGACCCAGTACTTC. Amino acids: CASSPSSGGPQETQYF.

The chain couples TRBV4-1 to TRBJ1-6, with D unclear. The CDR3 extends over 12 amino acids. Germline V gene data show CDR1 as MGHRA and CDR2 as YSYEKL. The V end was cut by 0 bases, the J end by 14 bases, with 8 bases between. CDR3 sequence: CASSQDKRALHF. The CDR3 DNA reads as TGCGCCAGCAGCCAAGATAAACGGGCCCTCCACTTT.

Here the CDR3 DNA reads TGTGCCAGCAGTTCTCCGTCTAGCGGGAGGGCCAGAGATACGCAGTATTTT. Translating it yields CASSSPSSGRARDTQYF. The J gene is TRBJ2-3, the V gene TRBV28; 12 bases are a match to TRBD2. Germline assignment: CDR1 MDHEN and CDR2 SYDVKM. The CDR3 length is 17 residues. V was pared by 4 bases and J by 5 bases, with 10 bases of the junction left unmatched.

This chain links TRBV5-5 with TRBJ2-5; 8 bases fit TRBD1. Germline V gene data show CDR1 as SGHKS and CDR2 as YYEKEE (reference sequence). This CDR3 is built from 13 residues. Trimming removed 4 bases from V and 5 bases from J; junction bases left unmatched: 4. CDR3 DNA: TGTGCCAGCAGCCCGACAGGGGCGGAGACCCAGTACTTC. Translated: CASSPTGAETQYF.

V and J are TRBV2 and TRBJ1-1; 7 bases align to TRBD1. Germline CDR1 is SNHLY and CDR2 is FYNNEI. This CDR3 is 13 amino acids long. J was trimmed by 4 bases and V by 7 bases; bases with no gene match: 6. The CDR3: CASILAGGTEAFF. CDR3 DNA sequence: TGTGCCAGCATCCTGGCAGGGGGCACTGAAGCTTTCTTT.

This chain links TRBV7-6 with TRBJ1-4; possible D gene TRBD1, 5 bases. This CDR3 is 18 amino acids long. The V gene lost 5 bases and the J gene lost 7 bases, with 26 bases spanning the gap. Per germline, CDR1 SGHVS and CDR2 FNYEAQ. Written as DNA, the CDR3 is TGTGCCAGCAGCCGTACATTGCCCCAGGGAGGTCGGGGTGAAAAACTGTTTTTT. This sequence encodes CASSRTLPQGGRGEKLFF.

This clone was detected a few times. V gene TRBV27 combines with J gene TRBJ2-2, with D uncertain. V lost 3 bases, J lost 6 bases, and 2 bases lay in between. CDR1 and CDR2 from the germline V gene are MNHEY and SMNVEV (reference sequence). The CDR3 runs to 11 residues. DNA for the CDR3: TGTGCCAGCAGTTTCTCCGGGGAGCTGTTTTTT. Its translation is CASSFSGELFF.

The chain employs TRBV29-1 and TRBJ2-5; 9 bases match TRBD2. Germline trimming cut 4 bases from V and 3 bases from J; bases unmatched to any gene: 12. The CDR3 totals 16 residues. CDR1 and CDR2 from the germline V gene are SQVTM and ANQGSEA. The CDR3 protein is CSVVAFSGRFKETQYF. The CDR3 nucleotides read TGCAGCGTTGTGGCCTTCAGCGGGAGGTTTAAAGAGACCCAGTACTTC.

The chain recombines TRBV7-6 with TRBJ1-3; maybe TRBD1 (5 bases). Germline V gene data show CDR1 as SGHVS and CDR2 as FNYEAQ. This CDR3 comprises 17 residues. The ends were cut back, 1 base at V and 0 bases at J, with 13 bases in the middle. The CDR3 loop reads CASSLEGQVFSGNTIYF. CDR3 sequence (DNA): TGTGCCAGCAGCTTAGAGGGGCAGGTTTTCTCTGGAAACACCATATATTTT.

CDR3 amino acids: CASSLAGFGNTIYF. The CDR3 DNA sequence: TGTGCCAGCAGCTTAGCGGGCTTTGGAAACACCATATATTTT. This chain links TRBV7-9 with TRBJ1-3, with D unclear. The CDR3 totals 14 residues. V was clipped by 0 bases and J by 3 bases, with 6 bases between them. CDR1 SEHNR and CDR2 FQNEAQ come from the germline V gene (reference sequence).

This clone was seen more than once but under ten times. The chain uses TRBV7-9 and TRBJ1-6, with 9 bases fitting TRBD1. J gave up 10 bases and V 7 bases, and 11 bases lay outside the gene matches. Per germline, CDR1 SEHNR and CDR2 FQNEAQ (reference sequence). This CDR3 spans 15 amino acids. The CDR3 reads CASTAAGTGRSPLHF. CDR3 nucleotide sequence: TGTGCCAGCACCGCAGCTGGGACAGGGCGCTCACCCCTCCACTTT.

This sequence joins TRBV5-6 and TRBJ2-5; D unclear. Trimming removed 2 bases from V and 5 bases from J, with 13 bases in between. Germline CDR1 and CDR2: SGHDT and YYEEEE. The CDR3 spans 14 residues. The CDR3, as DNA: TGTGCCAGCAGCTTCGTTCCGCCTAGGGAGACCCAGTACTTC. The encoded protein is CASSFVPPRETQYF.

V and J are TRBV27 and TRBJ2-7; 10 bases line up with TRBD1. The CDR3 spans 15 residues. Germline CDR1 is MNHEY and CDR2 is SMNVEV (reference sequence). Trimming took 5 bases from V and 7 from J; bases not matched to a gene: 11. CDR3 coding DNA: TGTGCCAGCAGTCACCGAGGACAGGGGGGTGAGGAGCAGTACTTC. Its translation: CASSHRGQGGEEQYF.

The chain has TRBV11-2 and TRBJ2-2; 7 bases map to TRBD2. V gave up 3 bases and J gave up 3 bases; unmatched junction bases: 10. The CDR3 totals 17 residues. Germline V lookup: CDR1 SGHAT, CDR2 FQNNGV. CDR3 in amino acids: CASSFPRMAGDTGELFF. As DNA, the CDR3 is TGTGCCAGCAGCTTTCCCAGGATGGCGGGAGACACCGGGGAGCTGTTTTTT.

This clone was counted a single time. The chain employs TRBV7-6 and TRBJ2-2; TRBD1 matches at 7 bases. Unmatched junction bases numbered 6, after V lost 5 bases and J lost 6 bases. Germline lookup yields CDR1 SGHVS and CDR2 FNYEAQ. The CDR3 runs 14 residues. CDR3 nucleotide sequence: TGTGCCAGCAGCCGACAGGGTATGGCCGGGGAGCTGTTTTTT. Translation gives CASSRQGMAGELFF.

The count of this clone is one. The chain couples TRBV12-5 to TRBJ2-1; D perhaps matches TRBD2 (5 bases). The germline V gene encodes CDR1 LGHNT and CDR2 FRNRAP. V gave up 7 bases and J gave up 2 bases, with 12 bases separating them. The CDR3 runs 14 residues. In DNA form, the CDR3 reads TGTGCTAGTGCCCAGGACGGGACCTACAATGAGCAGTTCTTC. It yields the protein CASAQDGTYNEQFF.

The rearrangement links TRBV11-2 to TRBJ2-7; perhaps TRBD1 as D (6 bases). The CDR3 loop spans 15 amino acids. Trimming pared 3 bases from V and 0 bases from J, leaving 12 bases between. CDR1 is SGHAT and CDR2 is FQNNGV in the germline V gene. The CDR3 is CASSFSLTGSYEQYF. DNA of the CDR3: TGTGCCAGCAGCTTCAGTTTGACAGGCTCCTACGAGCAGTACTTC.

This chain uses TRBV19 with TRBJ2-1; 8 bases align to TRBD2. CDR3 size: 13 residues. Germline-derived CDR1 and CDR2 are LNHDA and SQIVND (reference sequence). V dropped 5 bases and J dropped 8; count of bases not matched to a gene: 5. CDR3 amino acids: CASSAGLADEQFF. The CDR3 nucleotides are TGTGCCAGTAGTGCCGGACTAGCCGATGAGCAGTTCTTC.

The chain uses TRBV9 and TRBJ2-7; D possibly corresponds to TRBD1 (6 bases). V lost 0 bases to trimming and J lost 4 bases, with 14 bases between them. This CDR3 contains 15 residues. Per germline, CDR1 SGDLS and CDR2 YYNGEE. The chain's CDR3 is CASSVGERTVYEQYF. The CDR3 nucleotides are TGTGCCAGCAGCGTAGGAGAGCGGACAGTTTACGAGCAGTACTTC.

This chain uses TRBV19 with TRBJ2-7; 9 bases map to TRBD1. Per the germline V gene, CDR1 is LNHDA and CDR2 is SQIVND (reference sequence). The CDR3 consists of 14 residues. The V segment lost 3 bases and the J segment 7 bases; nucleotides outside the gene matches: 7. CDR3 region: CASSITGGVKEQYF. The CDR3 DNA sequence: TGTGCCAGTAGTATCACAGGGGGCGTTAAGGAGCAGTACTTC.

This rearrangement joins TRBV5-1 to TRBJ2-7; 7 bases align to TRBD2. The CDR3 has 13 amino acids. V lost 4 bases to trimming and J lost 1 base; unmatched junction nucleotides: 2. The germline gives CDR1 SGHRS, CDR2 YFSETQ. The CDR3 spells CASSLAASYEQYF. CDR3 nucleotides: TGCGCCAGCAGCCTAGCGGCTTCCTACGAGCAGTACTTC.

The rearrangement uses TRBV7-9 and TRBJ2-5, with TRBD2 identical over 11 bases. This CDR3 is 16 amino acids long. Per germline, CDR1 SEHNR and CDR2 FQNEAQ (reference sequence). The V gene end was trimmed by 1 base and the J gene end by 5 bases; junction bases not matched to a gene: 6. The CDR3 sequence: CASSLVLAGVLETQYF. The CDR3 DNA follows: TGTGCCAGCAGCTTAGTACTAGCGGGAGTTCTGGAGACCCAGTACTTC.

The V gene is TRBV7-2, the J gene TRBJ1-2; D may be TRBD1 (6 bases). Germline-derived CDR1 and CDR2 are SGHTA and FQGNSA. The germline V and J ends were trimmed by 5 bases and 2 bases, with 9 bases remaining between them. The CDR3 is 13 amino acids. Written as DNA, the CDR3 is TGTGCCAGCAGCAAGGGACACAACTATGGCTACACCTTC. Encoded protein: CASSKGHNYGYTF.

This clone appeared many times. The chain's CDR3 is CASSEDLAKNIQYF. CDR3 nucleotides: TGTGCCAGCAGCGAGGACTTAGCCAAAAACATTCAGTACTTC. The rearrangement joins TRBV2 to TRBJ2-4; a possible D gene is TRBD2 (5 bases). This CDR3 is 14 amino acids long. The germline gives CDR1 SNHLY, CDR2 FYNNEI. The V end lost 6 bases, the J end lost 0 bases, and 9 bases lay between the germline ends.

The rearrangement links TRBV29-1 to TRBJ1-1, with 9 bases matching TRBD1. The V segment lost 5 bases and the J segment 4 bases; nucleotides outside the gene matches: 8. Germline lookup yields CDR1 SQVTM and CDR2 ANQGSEA. This CDR3 comprises 14 residues. Here the CDR3 reads CSVTLQGAVTEAFF. CDR3 in DNA: TGCAGCGTTACACTACAGGGGGCGGTCACTGAAGCTTTCTTT.

This rearrangement joins TRBV11-2 to TRBJ2-7, with D unclear. The germline V gene encodes CDR1 SGHAT and CDR2 FQNNGV. The CDR3 contains 11 residues. Trimming pared 2 bases from V and 4 bases from J, leaving 3 bases between. CDR3 DNA: TGTGCCAGCAGCTTACAGTACGAGCAGTACTTC. Amino acids: CASSLQYEQYF. The variable domain in full, completed from reference TRBV11-2 and TRBJ2-7, reads EAGVAQSPRYKIIEKRQSVAFWCNPISGHATLYWYQQILGQGPKLLIQFQNNGVVDDSQLPKDRFSAERLKGVDSTLKIQPAKLEDSAVYLCASSLQYEQYFGPGTRLTVT.

The CDR3 bases are TGTGCCACCAGCTTCAGGACTAGCGGGAGCACAGATACGCAGTATTTT. Protein product: CATSFRTSGSTDTQYF. The chain couples TRBV15 to TRBJ2-3; 11 bases fit TRBD2. Trimming at V came to 5 bases and at J to 0 bases, leaving 4 bases not matched to a gene. There are 16 residues in the CDR3. Germline V gene data show CDR1 as LNHNV and CDR2 as YYDKDF (reference sequence).

The CDR3 DNA follows: TGTGCCTGGAGTGTAGTGGGCGGGGGGGCCAAAACGAGGTACAATGAGCAGTTCTTC. Amino acids: CAWSVVGGGAKTRYNEQFF. This chain connects TRBV30 to TRBJ2-1; 9 bases fit TRBD2. V trimming: 0 bases; J trimming: 4 bases; junction bases outside the gene matches: 16. There are 19 residues in the CDR3. Germline V gene lookup returns CDR1 GTSNPN and CDR2 SVGIG (reference sequence).

This rearrangement joins TRBV28 to TRBJ2-5, with a tentative D call TRBD2 (6 bases). The CDR3 consists of 17 residues. Trimming shortened V by 3 bases and J by 2 bases, and 19 bases separated the two germline ends. Germline CDR1 MDHEN, CDR2 SYDVKM. The CDR3 sequence is CASSFPGGVSGQETQYF. CDR3 nucleotides: TGTGCCAGCAGTTTCCCCGGGGGTGTCAGCGGTCAAGAGACCCAGTACTTC.